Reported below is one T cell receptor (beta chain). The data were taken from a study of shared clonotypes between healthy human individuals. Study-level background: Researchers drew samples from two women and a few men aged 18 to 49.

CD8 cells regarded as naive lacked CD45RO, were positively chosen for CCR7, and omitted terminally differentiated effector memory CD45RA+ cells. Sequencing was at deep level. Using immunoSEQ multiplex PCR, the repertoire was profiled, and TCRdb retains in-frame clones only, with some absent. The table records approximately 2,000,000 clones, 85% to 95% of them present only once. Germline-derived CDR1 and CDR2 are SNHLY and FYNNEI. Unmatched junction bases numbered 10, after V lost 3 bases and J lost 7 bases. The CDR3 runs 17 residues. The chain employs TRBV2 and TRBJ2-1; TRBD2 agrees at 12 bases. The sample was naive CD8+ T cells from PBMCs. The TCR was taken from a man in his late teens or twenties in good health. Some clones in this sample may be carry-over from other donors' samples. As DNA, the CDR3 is TGTGCCAGCAGTGAGTCTAGCGGGAGGGCCAGGGGGAATGAGCAGTTCTTC. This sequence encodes CASSESSGRARGNEQFF.